These 14 T cell receptor beta chains share one sample of origin, sequenced in a study of shared clonotypes between healthy human individuals. Sequencing was performed with immunoSEQ multiplex PCR; in TCRdb, only in-frame clones are kept and a portion is missing. The table lists around 690,000 clones, 90% of them singletons. The sequencing input was memory CD8+ T cells from PBMCs. As to subset: CD45RO+ cells pooled with CCR7-negative TemRA cells. Receptor source: a man in his late teens or twenties in good health. Some clones in this sample may be carry-over from other donors' samples.

This clone appeared a single time. The chain employs TRBV16 and TRBJ2-1; D call uncertain. Germline lookup yields CDR1 KGHSY and CDR2 FQNENV. Trimming removed 5 bases at V and 7 bases at J, with 9 bases between. This CDR3 is 12 amino acids long. CDR3 bases: TGTGCCAGCAGCTCCGTCGGGAATGAGCAGTTCTTC. Its translation: CASSSVGNEQFF.

V and J are TRBV5-1 and TRBJ1-1, with D perhaps TRBD1 (5 bases). CDR1 and CDR2 from the germline V gene are SGHRS and YFSETQ. This CDR3 is 13 amino acids long. Between the trimmed V and J ends, which lost 1 base and 4 bases, there was a span of 8 bases. The CDR3 region is CASSLKGATEAFF. The CDR3 DNA reads TGCGCCAGCAGCTTGAAAGGGGCCACTGAAGCTTTCTTT. The full variable domain, its missing parts supplied by reference TRBV5-1 and TRBJ1-1, is KAGVTQTPRYLIKTRGQQVTLSCSPISGHRSVSWYQQTPGQGLQFLFEYFSETQRNKGNFPGRFSGRQFSNSRSEMNVSTLELGDSALYLCASSLKGATEAFFGQGTRLTVV.

In this sample, this clone turned up once. The chain uses TRBV11-2 and TRBJ2-7; 10 bases fit TRBD2. The trim removed 4 bases at V and 3 bases at J, leaving 6 bases unmatched. The CDR3 is 15 residues long. Per the germline V gene, CDR1 is SGHAT and CDR2 is FQNNGV. The DNA of the CDR3 is TGTGCCAGCAGCTGGGGACTAGCGCCTCTCTACGAGCAGTACTTC. This sequence encodes CASSWGLAPLYEQYF.

The genes are TRBV28 and TRBJ2-5; D not certain. V shed 3 bases and J shed 5 bases, with 10 bases lying between them. The CDR3 extends over 13 amino acids. Germline V CDR1 and CDR2: MDHEN, SYDVKM. CDR3: CASSFAEWETQYF. The CDR3 DNA reads as TGTGCCAGCAGTTTCGCAGAATGGGAGACCCAGTACTTC.

The chain links TRBV5-1 to TRBJ2-7; 14 bases are shared with TRBD2. Trimming at V came to 5 bases and at J to 4 bases, leaving 8 bases not matched to a gene. Germline CDR1 is SGHRS and CDR2 is YFSETQ. The CDR3 is 16 amino acids. CDR3 DNA sequence: TGCGCCAGCAGTGAGGGACTAGCGGGAGTTGTTTACGAGCAGTACTTC. Its translation is CASSEGLAGVVYEQYF.

The gene calls are TRBV27 and TRBJ2-7; D gene ambiguous. This CDR3 has 16 amino acids. The V gene's germline CDR1 is MNHEY and CDR2 SMNVEV (reference sequence). V shed 6 bases and J shed 3 bases, with 21 bases lying between them. DNA for the CDR3: TGTGCCAGCAGCCCGCTCTTGGGCCAACAAATCTACGAGCAGTACTTC. Its protein product is CASSPLLGQQIYEQYF.

This chain uses TRBV9 with TRBJ2-5; 7 bases are shared with TRBD1. Germline values: CDR1 SGDLS, CDR2 YYNGEE. This CDR3 region has 15 residues. Trimming cost V 0 bases and J 5 bases; bases outside gene matches: 7. The CDR3 sequence: CASSVDLGTAETQYF. The CDR3 DNA reads TGTGCCAGCAGCGTAGATCTAGGGACAGCGGAGACCCAGTACTTC.

The chain couples TRBV11-2 to TRBJ2-7; D not certain. Trimming shortened V by 4 bases and J by 0 bases, and 4 bases separated the two germline ends. Germline assignment: CDR1 SGHAT and CDR2 FQNNGV. The CDR3 length is 12 residues. Written as DNA, the CDR3 is TGTGCCAGCAGCTCCAACTCCTACGAGCAGTACTTC. It specifies CASSSNSYEQYF.

The chain has TRBV9 and TRBJ2-7, with no clear D. Trimming pared 1 base from V and 4 bases from J, leaving 12 bases between. Germline CDR1 and CDR2: SGDLS and YYNGEE. The CDR3 length is 14 residues. CDR3 DNA sequence: TGTGCCAGCAGCGTAAACGCCGGGCGATACGAGCAGTACTTC. Protein sequence: CASSVNAGRYEQYF.

The V and J genes are TRBV9 and TRBJ2-1; tentative D call: TRBD1 (5 bases). This CDR3 spans 16 amino acids. Germline V gives CDR1 SGDLS, CDR2 YYNGEE. The V and J ends lost 3 bases and 2 bases respectively, with 15 bases between them. The CDR3 region has the DNA TGTGCCAGCAGCGATTCCCGAACCAGGGCCTACAATGAGCAGTTCTTC. Its protein product is CASSDSRTRAYNEQFF. The full variable domain, with the rest looked up from reference TRBV9 and TRBJ2-1, is DSGVTQTPKHLITATGQRVTLRCSPRSGDLSVYWYQQSLDQGLQFLIQYYNGEERAKGNILERFSAQQFPDLHSELNLSSLELGDSALYFCASSDSRTRAYNEQFFGPGTRLTVL.

The V gene is TRBV6-6, the J gene TRBJ2-7, with 10 bases lining up with TRBD2. This CDR3 region has 16 residues. With V trimmed by 3 bases and J by 4 bases, 9 bases remained unmatched. The germline V gene has CDR1 MNHNY and CDR2 SVGAGI (reference sequence). CDR3 DNA: TGTGCCAGCAGTTATCATCCAAGGACTAGCGGATACGAGCAGTACTTC. Translating gives CASSYHPRTSGYEQYF.

The chain combines TRBV6-6 with TRBJ2-7; tentatively, D is TRBD2 (6 bases). V lost 0 bases to trimming and J lost 12 bases, with 15 bases between them. Germline V CDR1 and CDR2: MNHNY, SVGAGI (reference sequence). CDR3 size: 13 residues. In nucleotides, the CDR3 is TGTGCCAGCAGTTACTCGGTTGCGCGGGACGGGTACTTC. This codes for CASSYSVARDGYF.

The CDR3 DNA follows: TGCAGCGTTGAAGATAAACGCGGGGAGCAGTTCTTC. As protein: CSVEDKRGEQFF. V usage is TRBV29-1 and J usage is TRBJ2-1; D is perhaps TRBD2 (5 bases). In germline, CDR1 is SQVTM, CDR2 ANQGSEA. The CDR3 spans 12 residues. Trimming removed 0 bases from V and 10 bases from J, with 10 bases in between.

This clone came up once. This chain connects TRBV9 to TRBJ2-3; tentatively, D is TRBD2 (6 bases). CDR1 and CDR2 from the germline V gene are SGDLS and YYNGEE. The CDR3 length is 16 residues. Trimming shortened V by 6 bases and J by 3 bases, and 20 bases separated the two germline ends. In DNA, the CDR3 is TGTGCCAGCACTTCTACCGGGGGAAAAGGAACAGATACGCAGTATTTT. Protein: CASTSTGGKGTDTQYF. The full variable domain, in which reference TRBV9 and TRBJ2-3 provide the parts outside the CDR3, is DSGVTQTPKHLITATGQRVTLRCSPRSGDLSVYWYQQSLDQGLQFLIQYYNGEERAKGNILERFSAQQFPDLHSELNLSSLELGDSALYFCASTSTGGKGTDTQYFGPGTRLTVL.